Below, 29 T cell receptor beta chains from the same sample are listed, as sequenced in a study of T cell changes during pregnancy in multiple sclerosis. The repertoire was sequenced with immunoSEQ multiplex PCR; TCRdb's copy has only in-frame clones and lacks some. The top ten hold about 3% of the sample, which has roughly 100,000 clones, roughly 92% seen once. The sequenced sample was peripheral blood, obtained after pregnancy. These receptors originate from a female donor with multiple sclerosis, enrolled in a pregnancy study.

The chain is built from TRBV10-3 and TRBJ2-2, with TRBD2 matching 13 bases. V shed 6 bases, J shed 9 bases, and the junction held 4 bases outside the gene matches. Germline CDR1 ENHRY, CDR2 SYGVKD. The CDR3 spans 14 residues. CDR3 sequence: CAIRTTSGGRELFF. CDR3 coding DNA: TGTGCCATCAGAACGACTAGCGGGGGGCGGGAGCTGTTTTTT.

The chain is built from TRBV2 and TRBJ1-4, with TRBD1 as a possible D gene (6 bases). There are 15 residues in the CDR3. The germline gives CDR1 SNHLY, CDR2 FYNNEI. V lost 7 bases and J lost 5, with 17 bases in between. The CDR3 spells CASILNGGTNEKLFF. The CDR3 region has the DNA TGTGCCAGCATTTTAAACGGGGGGACAAATGAAAAACTGTTTTTT.

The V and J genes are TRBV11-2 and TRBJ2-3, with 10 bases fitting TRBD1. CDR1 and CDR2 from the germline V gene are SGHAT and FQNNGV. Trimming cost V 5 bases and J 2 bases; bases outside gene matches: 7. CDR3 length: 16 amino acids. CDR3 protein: CASSRTGGSHTDTQYF. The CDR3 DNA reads TGTGCCAGCAGCCGGACAGGGGGATCTCACACAGATACGCAGTATTTT.

CDR3 coding DNA: TGTGCTAGCTCGGGACAGGGCAATCAGCCCCAGCATTTT. Translation gives CASSGQGNQPQHF. The J gene is TRBJ1-5, the V gene TRBV12-5; 8 positions match TRBD1. The CDR3 sequence is 13 residues long. Germline V CDR1 and CDR2: LGHNT, FRNRAP. Trimming cost V 9 bases and J 2 bases; bases outside gene matches: 3.

The DNA of the CDR3 is TGTGCCAGCAGCATGGGACAGACGTACGAGCAGTACTTC. It specifies CASSMGQTYEQYF. This chain joins TRBV5-6 and TRBJ2-7; 7 bases map to TRBD1. Germline CDR1 SGHDT, CDR2 YYEEEE. V dropped 4 bases and J dropped 4; count of bases not matched to a gene: 5. The CDR3 sequence is 13 residues long.

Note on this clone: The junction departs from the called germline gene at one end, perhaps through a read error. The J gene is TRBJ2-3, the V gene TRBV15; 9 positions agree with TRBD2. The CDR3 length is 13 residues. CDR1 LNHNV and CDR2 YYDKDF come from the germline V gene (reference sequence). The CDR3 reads CATSRDRGGGANF. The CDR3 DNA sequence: TGTGCCACCAGCAGAGATCGAGGCGGGGGGGCCAATTTT.

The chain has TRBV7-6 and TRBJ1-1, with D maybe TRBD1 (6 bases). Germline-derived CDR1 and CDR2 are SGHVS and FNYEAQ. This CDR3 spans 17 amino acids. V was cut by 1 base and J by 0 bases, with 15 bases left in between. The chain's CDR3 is CASSLEGGDTLNTEAFF. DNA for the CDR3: TGTGCCAGCAGCTTAGAGGGGGGGGACACCTTGAACACTGAAGCTTTCTTT.

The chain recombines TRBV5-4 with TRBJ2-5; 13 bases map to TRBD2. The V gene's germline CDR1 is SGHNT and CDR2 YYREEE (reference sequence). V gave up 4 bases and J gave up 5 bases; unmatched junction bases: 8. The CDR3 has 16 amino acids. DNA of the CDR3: TGTGCCAGCAGCGGTCGGACTAGCGGGGGCGGGGAGACCCAGTACTTC. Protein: CASSGRTSGGGETQYF.

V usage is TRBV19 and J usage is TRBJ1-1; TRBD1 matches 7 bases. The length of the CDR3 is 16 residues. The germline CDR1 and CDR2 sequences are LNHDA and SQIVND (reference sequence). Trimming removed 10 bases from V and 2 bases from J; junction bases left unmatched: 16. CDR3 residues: CATAPTGQPRNTEAFF. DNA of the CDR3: TGTGCCACCGCCCCCACGGGACAGCCTAGAAACACTGAAGCTTTCTTT.

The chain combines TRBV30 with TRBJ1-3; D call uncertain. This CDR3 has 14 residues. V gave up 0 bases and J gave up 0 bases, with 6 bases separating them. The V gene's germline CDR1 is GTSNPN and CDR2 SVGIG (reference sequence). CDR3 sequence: CAWSVQFSGNTIYF. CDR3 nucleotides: TGTGCCTGGAGTGTACAATTCTCTGGAAACACCATATATTTT.

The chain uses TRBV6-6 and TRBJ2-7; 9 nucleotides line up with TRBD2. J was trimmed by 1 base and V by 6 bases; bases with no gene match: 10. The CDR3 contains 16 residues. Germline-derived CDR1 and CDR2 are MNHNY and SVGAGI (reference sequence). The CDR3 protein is CASSPSISGGSYEQYF. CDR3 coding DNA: TGTGCCAGCAGCCCCTCGATCAGCGGGGGGTCCTACGAGCAGTACTTC.

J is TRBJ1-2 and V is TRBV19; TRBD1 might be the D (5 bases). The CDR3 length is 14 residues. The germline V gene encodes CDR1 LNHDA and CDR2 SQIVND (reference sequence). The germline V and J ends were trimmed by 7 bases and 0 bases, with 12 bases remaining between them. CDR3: CASTFGRANYGYTF. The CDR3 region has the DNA TGTGCCAGTACCTTCGGCAGGGCTAACTATGGCTACACCTTC. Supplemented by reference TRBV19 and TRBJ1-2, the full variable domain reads DGGITQSPKYLFRKEGQNVTLSCEQNLNHDAMYWYRQDPGQGLRLIYYSQIVNDFQKGDIAEGYSVSREKKESFPLTVTSAQKNPTAFYLCASTFGRANYGYTFGSGTRLTVV.

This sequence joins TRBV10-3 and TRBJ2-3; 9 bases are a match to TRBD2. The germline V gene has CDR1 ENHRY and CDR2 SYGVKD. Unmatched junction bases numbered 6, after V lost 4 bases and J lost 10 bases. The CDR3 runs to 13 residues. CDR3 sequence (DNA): TGTGCCATCAGTGGTCTAGCGGGGTGGCCGCAGTATTTT. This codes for CAISGLAGWPQYF.

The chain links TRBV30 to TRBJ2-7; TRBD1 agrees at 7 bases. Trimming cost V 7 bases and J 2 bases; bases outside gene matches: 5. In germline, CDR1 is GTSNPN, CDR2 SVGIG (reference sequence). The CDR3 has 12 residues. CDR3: CAYRGIAYEQYF. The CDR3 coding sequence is TGTGCCTACAGGGGAATTGCCTACGAGCAGTACTTC. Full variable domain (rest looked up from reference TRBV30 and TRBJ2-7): SQTIHQWPATLVQPVGSPLSLECTVEGTSNPNLYWYRQAAGRGLQLLFYSVGIGQISSEVPQNLSASRPQDRQFILSSKKLLLSDSGFYLCAYRGIAYEQYFGPGTRLTVT.

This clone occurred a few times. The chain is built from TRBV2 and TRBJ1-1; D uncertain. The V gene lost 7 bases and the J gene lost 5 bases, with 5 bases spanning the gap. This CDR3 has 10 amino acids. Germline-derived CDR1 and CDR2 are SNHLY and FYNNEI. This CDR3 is CASTQTEAFF. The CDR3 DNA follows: TGTGCCAGCACACAGACTGAAGCTTTCTTT.

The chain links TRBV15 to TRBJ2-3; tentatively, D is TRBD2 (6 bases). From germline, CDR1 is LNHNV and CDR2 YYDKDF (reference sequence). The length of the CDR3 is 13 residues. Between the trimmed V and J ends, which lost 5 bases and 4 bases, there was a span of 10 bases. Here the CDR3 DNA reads TGTGCCACCAGCTTGGGGGGTCCAGATACGCAGTATTTT. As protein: CATSLGGPDTQYF.

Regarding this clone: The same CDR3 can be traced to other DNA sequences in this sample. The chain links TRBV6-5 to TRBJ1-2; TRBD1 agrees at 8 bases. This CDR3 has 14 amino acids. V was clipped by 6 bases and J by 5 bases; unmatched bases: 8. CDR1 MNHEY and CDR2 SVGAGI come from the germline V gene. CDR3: CASSYGQGVYGYTF. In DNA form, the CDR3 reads TGTGCCAGCAGCTATGGACAGGGTGTATATGGCTACACCTTC.

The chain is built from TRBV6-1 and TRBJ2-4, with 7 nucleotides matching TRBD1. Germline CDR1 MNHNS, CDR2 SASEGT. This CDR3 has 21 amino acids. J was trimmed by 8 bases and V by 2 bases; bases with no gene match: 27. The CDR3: CASSELSRTGYPITQSDIQYF. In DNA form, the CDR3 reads TGTGCCAGCAGTGAACTCAGTCGGACAGGCTATCCAATCACGCAATCGGACATTCAGTACTTC.

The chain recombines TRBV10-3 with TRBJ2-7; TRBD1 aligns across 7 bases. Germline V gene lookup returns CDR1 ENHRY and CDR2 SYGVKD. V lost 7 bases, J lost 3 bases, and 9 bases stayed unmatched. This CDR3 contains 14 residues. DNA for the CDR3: TGTGCCATCACTCCCACGGGACAGAGCTACGAGCAGTACTTC. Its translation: CAITPTGQSYEQYF.

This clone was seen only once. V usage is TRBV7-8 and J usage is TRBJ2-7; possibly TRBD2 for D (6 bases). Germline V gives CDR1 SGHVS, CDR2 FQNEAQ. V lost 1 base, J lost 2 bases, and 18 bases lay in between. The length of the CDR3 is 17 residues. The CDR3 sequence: CASSLVGGGTGPYEQYF. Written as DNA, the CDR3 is TGTGCCAGCAGCTTAGTGGGTGGCGGGACTGGCCCCTACGAGCAGTACTTC.

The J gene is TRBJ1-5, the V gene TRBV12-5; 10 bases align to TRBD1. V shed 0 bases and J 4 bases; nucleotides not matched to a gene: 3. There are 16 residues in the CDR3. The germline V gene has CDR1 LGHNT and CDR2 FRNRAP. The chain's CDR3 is CASGLVPGQGNQPQHF. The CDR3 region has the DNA TGTGCTAGTGGTTTGGTACCGGGACAGGGGAATCAGCCCCAGCATTTT.

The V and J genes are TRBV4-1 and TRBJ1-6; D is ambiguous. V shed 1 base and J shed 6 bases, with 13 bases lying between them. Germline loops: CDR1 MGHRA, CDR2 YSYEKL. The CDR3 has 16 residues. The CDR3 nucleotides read TGCGCCAGCAGCCAAGGAAGAGGGTTCGGTAATTCACCCCTCCACTTT. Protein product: CASSQGRGFGNSPLHF.

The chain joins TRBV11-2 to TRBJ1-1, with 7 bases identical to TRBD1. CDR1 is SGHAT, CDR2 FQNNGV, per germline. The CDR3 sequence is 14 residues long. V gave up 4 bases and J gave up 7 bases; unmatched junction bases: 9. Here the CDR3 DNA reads TGTGCCAGCAGCTCCAGACAGGGTTCGAATGAAGCTTTCTTT. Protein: CASSSRQGSNEAFF. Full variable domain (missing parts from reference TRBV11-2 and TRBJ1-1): EAGVAQSPRYKIIEKRQSVAFWCNPISGHATLYWYQQILGQGPKLLIQFQNNGVVDDSQLPKDRFSAERLKGVDSTLKIQPAKLEDSAVYLCASSSRQGSNEAFFGQGTRLTVV.

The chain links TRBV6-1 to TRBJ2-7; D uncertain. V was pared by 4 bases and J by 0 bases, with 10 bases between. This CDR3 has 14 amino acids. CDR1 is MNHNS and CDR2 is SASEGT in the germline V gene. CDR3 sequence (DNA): TGTGCCAGCAGTGCCCAGGATAGCTCCTACGAGCAGTACTTC. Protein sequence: CASSAQDSSYEQYF.

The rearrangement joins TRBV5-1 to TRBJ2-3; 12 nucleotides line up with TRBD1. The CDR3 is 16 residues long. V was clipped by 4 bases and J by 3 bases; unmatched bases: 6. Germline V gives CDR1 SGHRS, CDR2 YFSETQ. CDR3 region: CASSTGTGGTTDTQYF. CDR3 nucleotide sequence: TGCGCCAGCAGCACCGGGACAGGGGGCACAACAGATACGCAGTATTTT. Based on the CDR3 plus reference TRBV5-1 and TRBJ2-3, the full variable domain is KAGVTQTPRYLIKTRGQQVTLSCSPISGHRSVSWYQQTPGQGLQFLFEYFSETQRNKGNFPGRFSGRQFSNSRSEMNVSTLELGDSALYLCASSTGTGGTTDTQYFGPGTRLTVL.

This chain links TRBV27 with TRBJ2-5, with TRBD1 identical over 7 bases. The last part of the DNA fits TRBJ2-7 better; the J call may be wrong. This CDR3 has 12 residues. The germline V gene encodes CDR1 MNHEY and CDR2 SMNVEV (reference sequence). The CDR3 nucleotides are TGTGCCAGCCGACAGGGCTTCTACGAGCAGTACTTC. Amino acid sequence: CASRQGFYEQYF.

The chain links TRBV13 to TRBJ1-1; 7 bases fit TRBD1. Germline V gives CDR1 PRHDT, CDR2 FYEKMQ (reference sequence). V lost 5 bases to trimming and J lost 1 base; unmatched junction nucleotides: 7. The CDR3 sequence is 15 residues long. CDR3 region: CASSPQGTENTEAFF. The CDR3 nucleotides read TGTGCCAGCAGCCCCCAGGGGACAGAGAACACTGAAGCTTTCTTT.

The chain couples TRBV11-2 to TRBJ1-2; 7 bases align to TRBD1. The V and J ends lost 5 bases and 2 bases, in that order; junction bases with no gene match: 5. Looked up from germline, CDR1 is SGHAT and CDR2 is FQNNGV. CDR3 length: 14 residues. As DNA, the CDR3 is TGTGCCAGCAGCCCCGGGACAGCCAACTATGGCTACACCTTC. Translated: CASSPGTANYGYTF.

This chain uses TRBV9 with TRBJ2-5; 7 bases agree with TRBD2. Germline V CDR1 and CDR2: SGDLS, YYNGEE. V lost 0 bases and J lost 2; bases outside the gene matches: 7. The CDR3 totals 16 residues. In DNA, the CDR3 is TGTGCCAGCAGCGTAGAGGCTAGCGGACCTCAAGAGACCCAGTACTTC. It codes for CASSVEASGPQETQYF.